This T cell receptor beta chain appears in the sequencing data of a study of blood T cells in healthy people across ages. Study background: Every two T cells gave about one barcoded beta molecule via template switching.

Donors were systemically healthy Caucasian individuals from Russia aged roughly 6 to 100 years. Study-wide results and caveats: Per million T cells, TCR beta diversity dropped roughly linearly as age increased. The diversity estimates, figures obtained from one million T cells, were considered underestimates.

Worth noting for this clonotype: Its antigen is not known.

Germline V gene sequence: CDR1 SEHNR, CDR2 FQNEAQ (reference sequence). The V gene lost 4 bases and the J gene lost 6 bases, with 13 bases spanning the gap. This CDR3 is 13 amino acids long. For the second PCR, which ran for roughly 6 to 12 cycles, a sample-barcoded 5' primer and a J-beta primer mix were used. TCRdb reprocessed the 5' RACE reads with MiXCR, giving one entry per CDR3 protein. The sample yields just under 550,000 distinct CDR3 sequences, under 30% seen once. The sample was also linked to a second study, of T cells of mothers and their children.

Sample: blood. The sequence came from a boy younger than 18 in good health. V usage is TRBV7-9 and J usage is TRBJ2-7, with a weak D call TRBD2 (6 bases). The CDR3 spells CASSSSSSVEQYF. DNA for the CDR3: TGTGCCAGCAGCTCCTCCTCTAGCGTCGAGCAGTACTTC.